These 19 T cell receptor beta chains originate from one sample sequenced in a study of blood T cell repertoires in COVID-19. Data came from immunoSEQ multiplex PCR; TCRdb stores just in-frame clones and leaves some out. The sample consists of about 230,000 clones, 84% of them appearing once. The sequencing sample was made of peripheral blood. These TCRs come from a middle-aged man who had recovered from COVID-19.

The chain is built from TRBV6-2 or TRBV6-3 and TRBJ2-6; D is perhaps TRBD1 (6 bases). The CDR3 is made up of 20 amino acids. V shed 3 bases and J shed 1 base, with 22 bases lying between them. CDR1 and CDR2 from the germline V gene are MNHEY and SVGEGT. The CDR3 protein is CASSYYQGLGRASGANVLTF. The CDR3 nucleotides read TGTGCCAGCAGTTATTATCAGGGGTTGGGGCGAGCATCTGGGGCCAACGTCCTGACTTTC.

The chain links TRBV15 to TRBJ2-5; D is ambiguous. This CDR3 is 12 amino acids long. Trimming pared 1 base from V and 5 bases from J, leaving 5 bases between. From germline, CDR1 is LNHNV and CDR2 YYDKDF (reference sequence). In nucleotides, the CDR3 is TGTGCCACCAGCAGAGCTTTTGAGACCCAGTACTTC. Amino acid sequence: CATSRAFETQYF.

V usage is TRBV11-3 and J usage is TRBJ2-7; 7 bases line up with TRBD1. Looked up from germline, CDR1 is SGHNT and CDR2 is YENEEA. The CDR3 has 14 residues. V was clipped by 5 bases and J by 2 bases; unmatched bases: 6. CDR3 coding DNA: TGTGCCAGCAGCCTTTACAGGGGCACCTACGAGCAGTACTTC. Translating it yields CASSLYRGTYEQYF.

The chain carries TRBV11-3 and TRBJ1-2; D gene unclear. Germline loops: CDR1 SGHNT, CDR2 YENEEA. V lost 5 bases, J lost 2 bases, and 15 bases lay in between. CDR3 length: 15 residues. In nucleotides, the CDR3 is TGTGCCAGCAGCCCCGCGGGATTCCACAACTATGGCTACACCTTC. Translated: CASSPAGFHNYGYTF.

V usage is TRBV18 and J usage is TRBJ1-1; 10 bases align to TRBD1. The CDR3 consists of 15 residues. Germline V gene sequence: CDR1 KGHSH, CDR2 LQKENI. The J segment lost 3 bases and the V segment lost 6 bases, leaving 7 bases of the junction unmatched. The CDR3 DNA is TGTGCCAGCTCGCGAAGACAGGGGGCGGACACTGAAGCTTTCTTT. It translates to CASSRRQGADTEAFF. Combining the CDR3 with reference TRBV18 and TRBJ1-1 gives the whole variable domain NAGVMQNPRHLVRRRGQEARLRCSPMKGHSHVYWYRQLPEEGLKFMVYLQKENIIDESGMPKERFSAEFPKEGPSILRIQQVVRGDSAAYFCASSRRQGADTEAFFGQGTRLTVV.

The chain links TRBV29-1 to TRBJ2-5; no firm D call. V lost 7 bases and J lost 5, with 14 bases in between. There are 12 residues in the CDR3. Germline V lookup: CDR1 SQVTM, CDR2 ANQGSEA. The CDR3 coding sequence is TGCAGCGCCTCTAGGTCTGTGGAGACCCAGTACTTC. It translates to CSASRSVETQYF.

The J gene is TRBJ1-6, the V gene TRBV9; D is unresolved. The CDR3 is 15 amino acids. CDR1 is SGDLS, CDR2 YYNGEE, per germline. V was shortened by 6 bases and J by 0 bases, with 10 bases between the two germline ends. The CDR3 here is CASTRSGSYNSPLHF. The CDR3 nucleotides are TGTGCCAGCACCCGTAGTGGCTCCTATAATTCACCCCTCCACTTT.

This rearrangement joins TRBV29-1 to TRBJ2-7; 12 bases map to TRBD2. In germline, CDR1 is SQVTM, CDR2 ANQGSEA. V shed 4 bases and J 4 bases; nucleotides not matched to a gene: 5. CDR3 length: 14 residues. The DNA of the CDR3 is TGCAGCGTTGCCCTGGGACTAGCGGGTTACGAGCAGTACTTC. Translating it yields CSVALGLAGYEQYF.

The chain is built from TRBV9 and TRBJ2-3; D is unresolved. This CDR3 has 13 amino acids. Trimming took 1 base from V and 6 from J, leaving 9 bases between them. In germline, CDR1 is SGDLS, CDR2 YYNGEE. The CDR3 DNA reads as TGTGCCAGCAGCGTAAATGTTCTCGATACGCAGTATTTT. Its protein is CASSVNVLDTQYF. The entire variable domain, with the rest obtained from reference TRBV9 and TRBJ2-3, is as follows: DSGVTQTPKHLITATGQRVTLRCSPRSGDLSVYWYQQSLDQGLQFLIQYYNGEERAKGNILERFSAQQFPDLHSELNLSSLELGDSALYFCASSVNVLDTQYFGPGTRLTVL.

The chain is built from TRBV18 and TRBJ1-1, with a tentative D call TRBD1 (5 bases). Germline V CDR1 and CDR2: KGHSH, LQKENI. This CDR3 spans 15 amino acids. V shed 3 bases and J shed 1 base, with 12 bases lying between them. The DNA of the CDR3 is TGTGCCAGCTCACCGCCAGGGTCAGCGAACACTGAAGCTTTCTTT. This sequence encodes CASSPPGSANTEAFF.

This clone appeared a single time. J is TRBJ1-6 and V is TRBV6-2 or TRBV6-3; 8 bases line up with TRBD1. From germline, CDR1 is MNHEY and CDR2 SVGEGT. The J segment lost 10 bases and the V segment lost 7 bases, leaving 12 bases of the junction unmatched. This CDR3 has 15 residues. CDR3 sequence: CASTPYVGQGSPLHF. The CDR3, as DNA: TGTGCCAGCACCCCTTACGTCGGACAGGGATCACCCCTCCACTTT.

There are a few counts of this clone. The chain combines TRBV6-6 with TRBJ1-1, with a tentative D call TRBD1 (6 bases). The germline gives CDR1 MNHNY, CDR2 SVGAGI (reference sequence). The CDR3 totals 16 residues. V was cut by 8 bases and J by 1 base, with 20 bases left in between. The DNA for the CDR3 is TGTGCCAGCCAATTAAGAGGGGGTCAGAAGAACACTGAAGCTTTCTTT. This gives the protein CASQLRGGQKNTEAFF.

This clone was recorded once. The DNA for the CDR3 is TGTGCCAGTAGTAAGGGAGGGCTGTCACCCCTCCACTTT. Residues: CASSKGGLSPLHF. This rearrangement joins TRBV19 to TRBJ1-6; D uncertain. CDR3 size: 13 residues. The V end lost 4 bases, the J end lost 10 bases, and 11 bases lay between the germline ends. Per germline, CDR1 LNHDA and CDR2 SQIVND (reference sequence).

The chain has TRBV5-1 and TRBJ2-3; possible D gene TRBD2, 6 bases. Germline V lookup: CDR1 SGHRS, CDR2 YFSETQ. Trimming removed 4 bases from V and 0 bases from J, with 12 bases in between. The CDR3 covers 15 residues. CDR3 DNA sequence: TGCGCCAGCAGCCTCGGACTATCTAGCACAGATACGCAGTATTTT. Its translation: CASSLGLSSTDTQYF.

The chain couples TRBV7-9 to TRBJ2-1, with 9 bases matching TRBD1. The germline V gene encodes CDR1 SEHNR and CDR2 FQNEAQ (reference sequence). V lost 4 bases, J lost 2 bases, and 6 bases stayed unmatched. This CDR3 region has 16 residues. CDR3 in amino acids: CASSSQDRGTYNEQFF. The CDR3, as DNA: TGTGCCAGCAGCTCCCAAGACAGGGGGACCTACAATGAGCAGTTCTTC.

This clone occurred a few times. V is TRBV5-6 and J is TRBJ2-5, with TRBD2 matching over 7 bases. V was clipped by 7 bases and J by 3 bases; unmatched bases: 12. Germline V lookup: CDR1 SGHDT, CDR2 YYEEEE. This CDR3 has 15 amino acids. CDR3 sequence reads: CASGGNVAGEETQYF. The CDR3 region has the DNA TGTGCCAGCGGCGGAAACGTGGCGGGAGAAGAGACCCAGTACTTC.

There are a few counts of this clone. CDR3 protein: CASSPPKGAGATEAFF. The CDR3 DNA reads as TGTGCCAGCTCACCACCGAAAGGGGCTGGGGCCACTGAAGCTTTCTTT. The genes are TRBV18 and TRBJ1-1, with a tentative D call TRBD1 (5 bases). V gave up 0 bases and J gave up 4 bases, with 15 bases separating them. Germline V gene lookup returns CDR1 KGHSH and CDR2 LQKENI. The CDR3 is 16 residues long.

This clone was counted a single time. This chain joins TRBV27 and TRBJ1-6, with D uncertain. The CDR3 totals 13 residues. V dropped 7 bases and J dropped 7 bases, with 11 bases sitting between them. Germline V CDR1 and CDR2: MNHEY, SMNVEV (reference sequence). The CDR3 DNA follows: TGTGCCAGCAATGAGGGTGGGAATTCACCCCTCCACTTT. Residues: CASNEGGNSPLHF.

The rearrangement joins TRBV30 to TRBJ1-3; D is undetermined. Germline V lookup: CDR1 GTSNPN, CDR2 SVGIG (reference sequence). The CDR3 loop spans 14 amino acids. Trimming stripped 0 bases from V and 9 bases from J, with 15 bases between. The CDR3 loop reads CAWSVERTRGTIYF. The CDR3 DNA is TGTGCCTGGAGTGTTGAGCGTACTCGGGGCACCATATATTTT.